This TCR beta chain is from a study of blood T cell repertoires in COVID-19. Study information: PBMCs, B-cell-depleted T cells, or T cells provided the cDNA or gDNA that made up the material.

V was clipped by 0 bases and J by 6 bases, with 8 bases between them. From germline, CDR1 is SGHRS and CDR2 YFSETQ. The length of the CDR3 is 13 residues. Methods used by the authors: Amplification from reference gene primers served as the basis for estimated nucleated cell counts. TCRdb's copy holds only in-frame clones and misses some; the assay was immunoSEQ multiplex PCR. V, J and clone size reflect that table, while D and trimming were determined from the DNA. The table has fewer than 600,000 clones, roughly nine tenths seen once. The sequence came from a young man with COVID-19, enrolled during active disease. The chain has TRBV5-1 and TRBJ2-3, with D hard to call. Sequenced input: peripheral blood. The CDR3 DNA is TGCGCCAGCAGCTTGGATAGATTGGATACGCAGTATTTT. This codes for CASSLDRLDTQYF.